This TCR beta chain was obtained from a study of blood T cell repertoires in COVID-19. On the study more broadly: Both acute and convalescent COVID-19 samples were obtained from the United States, Italy and Spain.

CDR1 LGHDT and CDR2 YNNKEL come from the germline V gene (reference sequence). The CDR3 runs to 15 residues. V dropped 4 bases and J dropped 7; count of bases not matched to a gene: 12. Authors' data handling: From reference gene primer amplification, estimates of nucleated cell counts were derived. Repertoires were generated with immunoSEQ multiplex PCR, while TCRdb's copy carries only in-frame clones and drops some. The V and J calls and the clone size are those of that table, but D and trimming were determined from the DNA. This table holds around 150,000 clones, more than 75% found once. The TCR originated in a man between 18 and 29 years old with acute or convalescent COVID-19. The sequencing sample was made of peripheral blood. The V and J genes are TRBV3-1 (or the pseudogene TRBV3-2) and TRBJ1-2, with 7 bases matching TRBD1. The DNA of the CDR3 is TGTGCCAGCAGCCTCGATAGGGGGCCGGAACGTGGCTACACCTTC. It specifies CASSLDRGPERGYTF.